These T cell receptor beta chains were read from a single sample in a study of T cell responses to AZD1222 COVID-19 vaccine. Some clones are missing from TCRdb's copy, which holds only in-frame ones; the method was immunoSEQ multiplex PCR. Of about 60,000 clones listed, 90% to 95% are singletons. This sample comprised peripheral blood, obtained 28 days after the second dose of the MenACWY control vaccine. These receptors came from an adult who received the MenACWY meningococcal vaccine as a control. Each CDR3 is given with its conserved first and last residue. A D gene is named only where the DNA matches it firmly.

>TRBV2|-|TRBJ1-4
TGTGCCAGCAGTGACTCTGCAACTAATGAAAAACTGTTTTTT
CASSDSATNEKLFF
>TRBV5-8|-|TRBJ1-2
TGTGCCTACTCGCCCGCTATCTACTATGGCTACACCTTC
CAYSPAIYYGYTF
>TRBV10-1|TRBD1|TRBJ2-7
TGCGCCAGCAGAAGGACAGGGGGCGTAACTACTACCTCCTACGAGCAGTACTTC
CASRRTGGVTTTSYEQYF
>TRBV28|-|TRBJ1-2
TGTGCCAGCAGTTTATACCGGTCTGCAGTTACGGGAGGCTACACCTTC
CASSLYRSAVTGGYTF
>TRBV4-1|-|TRBJ2-1
TGCGCCAGCAGCCAAGACCCGTTGGGGGGCTCCTACAATGAGCAGTTCTTC
CASSQDPLGGSYNEQFF
>TRBV5-6|-|TRBJ1-2
TGTGCCAGTCTAATTAGACAGACCTATGGCTACACCTTC
CASLIRQTYGYTF
>TRBV28|-|TRBJ2-7
TGTGCCAGCAGTTTGGGGGAACCACCCTACGAGCAGTACTTC
CASSLGEPPYEQYF
>TRBV6-2/TRBV6-3|-|TRBJ1-2
TGTGCCAGCAGTTACGGTCACAACTATGGCTACACCTTC
CASSYGHNYGYTF
>TRBV27|TRBD1|TRBJ1-5
TGTGCCAGCAGTTTATTCTCCGTAGTTCAGGGGGGCAATCAGCCCCAGCATTTT
CASSLFSVVQGGNQPQHF
>TRBV18|TRBD1|TRBJ1-2
TGTGCCAGCTCACCACCGGTTCAGGGGGCGTCCGGCTACACCTTC
CASSPPVQGASGYTF
>TRBV12-3/TRBV12-4|-|TRBJ1-5
TGTGCCAGCGCCGGGGGATATCAGCCCCAGCATTTT
CASAGGYQPQHF
>TRBV11-2|TRBD2|TRBJ2-5
TGTGCCAGCAGCTTACGATCCGGGACTACCTTTGGGGAGACCCAGTACTTC
CASSLRSGTTFGETQYF
>TRBV27|TRBD1|TRBJ1-1
TGTGCCAGCACCCCGGGGAGGGGGCGGGTGAACACTGAAGCTTTCTTT
CASTPGRGRVNTEAFF
>TRBV7-2|TRBD1|TRBJ1-6
TGTGCCAGCAGCCTGGGGACAGCCGGATCACCCCTCCACTTT
CASSLGTAGSPLHF
>TRBV7-8|-|TRBJ2-1
TGTGCCAGCAGCTTAATAGGCGGTCACAATGAGCAGTTCTTC
CASSLIGGHNEQFF